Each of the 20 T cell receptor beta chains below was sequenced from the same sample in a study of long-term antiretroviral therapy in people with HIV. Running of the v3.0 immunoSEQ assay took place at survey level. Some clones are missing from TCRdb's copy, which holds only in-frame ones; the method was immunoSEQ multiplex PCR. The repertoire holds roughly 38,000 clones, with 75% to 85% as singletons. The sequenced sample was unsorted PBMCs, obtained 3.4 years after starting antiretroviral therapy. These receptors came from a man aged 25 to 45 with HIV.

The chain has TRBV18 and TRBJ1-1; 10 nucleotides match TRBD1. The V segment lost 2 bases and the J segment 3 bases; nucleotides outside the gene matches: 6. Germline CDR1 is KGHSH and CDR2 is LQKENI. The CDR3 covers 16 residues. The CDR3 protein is CASSPGQGVLYTEAFF. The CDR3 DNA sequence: TGTGCCAGCTCACCAGGACAGGGGGTACTATACACTGAAGCTTTCTTT.

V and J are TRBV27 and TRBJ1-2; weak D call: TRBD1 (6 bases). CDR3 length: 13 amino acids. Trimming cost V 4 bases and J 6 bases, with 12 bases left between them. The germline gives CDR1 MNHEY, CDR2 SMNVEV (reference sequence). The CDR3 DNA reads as TGTGCCAGCAGTTACTTACAGGGTCATGGCTACACCTTC. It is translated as CASSYLQGHGYTF.

The CDR3 DNA follows: TGTGCCAGCAGCTCCCAGGGTTCCACTGAAGCTTTCTTT. Amino acid sequence: CASSSQGSTEAFF. The rearrangement links TRBV7-2 to TRBJ1-1; D might be TRBD1 (5 bases). Trimming stripped 4 bases from V and 4 bases from J, with 10 bases between. Germline assignment: CDR1 SGHTA and CDR2 FQGNSA. The CDR3 has 13 amino acids.

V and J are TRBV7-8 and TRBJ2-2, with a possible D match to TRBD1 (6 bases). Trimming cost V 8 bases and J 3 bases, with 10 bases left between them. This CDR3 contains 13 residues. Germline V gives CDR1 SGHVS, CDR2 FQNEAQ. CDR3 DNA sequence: TGTGCCAGCTCCAGGGGCTACACCGGGGAGCTGTTTTTT. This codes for CASSRGYTGELFF.

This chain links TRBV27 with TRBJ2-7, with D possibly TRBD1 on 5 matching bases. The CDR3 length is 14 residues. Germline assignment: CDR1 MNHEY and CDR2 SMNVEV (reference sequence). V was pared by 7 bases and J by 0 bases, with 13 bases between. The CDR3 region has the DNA TGTGCCAGCAAGGTCCAGGGAAGCTCCTACGAGCAGTACTTC. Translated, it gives CASKVQGSSYEQYF.

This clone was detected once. In nucleotides, the CDR3 is TGCAGCGTTGGGTTTGGGGGTGGGAGCAATCAGCCCCAGCATTTT. This translates into CSVGFGGGSNQPQHF. V usage is TRBV29-1 and J usage is TRBJ1-5; possibly TRBD1 for D (5 bases). The CDR3 consists of 15 residues. Germline values: CDR1 SQVTM, CDR2 ANQGSEA. The germline V and J ends were trimmed by 4 bases and 1 base, with 14 bases remaining between them.

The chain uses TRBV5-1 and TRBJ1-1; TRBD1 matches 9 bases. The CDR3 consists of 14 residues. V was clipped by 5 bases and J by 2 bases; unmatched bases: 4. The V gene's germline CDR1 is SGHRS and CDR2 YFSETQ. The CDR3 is CASRPGQGNTEAFF. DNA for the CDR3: TGCGCCAGCAGACCGGGACAGGGTAACACTGAAGCTTTCTTT. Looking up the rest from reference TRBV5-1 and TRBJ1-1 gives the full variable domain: KAGVTQTPRYLIKTRGQQVTLSCSPISGHRSVSWYQQTPGQGLQFLFEYFSETQRNKGNFPGRFSGRQFSNSRSEMNVSTLELGDSALYLCASRPGQGNTEAFFGQGTRLTVV.

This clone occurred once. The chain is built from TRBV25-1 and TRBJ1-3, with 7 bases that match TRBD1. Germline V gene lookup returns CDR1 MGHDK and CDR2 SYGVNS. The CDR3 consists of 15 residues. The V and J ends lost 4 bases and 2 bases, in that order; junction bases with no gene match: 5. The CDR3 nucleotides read TGTGCCAGCAGTGGCCGGGACAGCACTGGAAACACCATATATTTT. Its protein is CASSGRDSTGNTIYF.

The chain's CDR3 is CASSLGTMAGQEQFF. CDR3 coding DNA: TGCGCCAGCAGCTTGGGGACAATGGCGGGACAAGAGCAGTTCTTC. The chain carries TRBV5-1 and TRBJ2-1; D may correspond to TRBD1 or TRBD2 (6 bases each). The V gene lost 0 bases and the J gene lost 10 bases, with 17 bases spanning the gap. CDR1 SGHRS and CDR2 YFSETQ come from the germline V gene. The CDR3 runs to 15 residues.

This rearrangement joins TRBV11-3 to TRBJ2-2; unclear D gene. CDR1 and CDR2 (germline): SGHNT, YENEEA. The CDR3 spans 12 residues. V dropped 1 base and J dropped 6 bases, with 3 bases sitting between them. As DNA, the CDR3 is TGTGCCAGCAGCTTAGTCCCCGGGGAGCTGTTTTTT. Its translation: CASSLVPGELFF.

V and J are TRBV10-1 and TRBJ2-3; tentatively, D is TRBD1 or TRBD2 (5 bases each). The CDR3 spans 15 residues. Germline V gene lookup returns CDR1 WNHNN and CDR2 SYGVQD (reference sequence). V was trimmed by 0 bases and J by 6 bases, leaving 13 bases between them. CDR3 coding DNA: TGCGCCAGCAGTGAGTCCGGGACCTTAATGGATACGCAGTATTTT. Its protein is CASSESGTLMDTQYF.

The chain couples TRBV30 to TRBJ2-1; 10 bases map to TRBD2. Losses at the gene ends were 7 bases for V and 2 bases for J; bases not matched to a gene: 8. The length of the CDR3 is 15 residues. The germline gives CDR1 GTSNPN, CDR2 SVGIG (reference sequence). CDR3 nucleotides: TGTGCCTACAAAACAGCGGGAGGGCCCTACAATGAGCAGTTCTTC. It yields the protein CAYKTAGGPYNEQFF.

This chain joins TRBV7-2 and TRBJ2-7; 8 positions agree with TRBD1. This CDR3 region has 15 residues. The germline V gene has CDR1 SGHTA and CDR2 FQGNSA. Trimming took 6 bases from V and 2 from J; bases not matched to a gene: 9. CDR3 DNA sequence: TGTGCCAGCAGTCCTGGACAGGGAATGACCTACGAGCAGTACTTC. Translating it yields CASSPGQGMTYEQYF.

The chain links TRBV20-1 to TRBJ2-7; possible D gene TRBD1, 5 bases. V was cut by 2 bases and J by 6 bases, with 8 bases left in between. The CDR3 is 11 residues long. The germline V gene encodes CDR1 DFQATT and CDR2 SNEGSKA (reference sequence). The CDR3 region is CSARQGPEQYF. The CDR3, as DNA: TGCAGTGCTAGACAGGGTCCCGAGCAGTACTTC.

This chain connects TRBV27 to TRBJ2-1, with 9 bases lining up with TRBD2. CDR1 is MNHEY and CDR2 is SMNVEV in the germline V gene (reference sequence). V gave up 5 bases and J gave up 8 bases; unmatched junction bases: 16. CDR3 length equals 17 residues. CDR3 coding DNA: TGTGCCAGCAGTCTCGCGGGGACTAGCACGGTCTTCGATGAGCAGTTCTTC. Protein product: CASSLAGTSTVFDEQFF.

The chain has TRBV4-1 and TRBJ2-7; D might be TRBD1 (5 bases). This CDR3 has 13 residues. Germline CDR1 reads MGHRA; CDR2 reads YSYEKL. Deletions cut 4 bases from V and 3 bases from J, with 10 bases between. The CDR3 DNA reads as TGCGCCAGCAGCCTGAGGACAAGCTACGAGCAGTACTTC. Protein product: CASSLRTSYEQYF.

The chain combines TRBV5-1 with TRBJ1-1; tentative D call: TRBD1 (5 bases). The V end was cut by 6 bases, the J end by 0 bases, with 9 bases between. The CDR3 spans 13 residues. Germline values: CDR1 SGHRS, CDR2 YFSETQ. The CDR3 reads CASTRDMNTEAFF. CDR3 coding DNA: TGCGCCAGCACCAGGGATATGAACACTGAAGCTTTCTTT.

This CDR3 reads CASSYSGVETQYF. The CDR3 nucleotides read TGTGCCAGCAGTTACTCGGGAGTAGAGACCCAGTACTTC. This chain connects TRBV6-6 to TRBJ2-5, with D maybe TRBD2 (5 bases). The CDR3 extends over 13 amino acids. Germline V gene sequence: CDR1 MNHNY, CDR2 SVGAGI (reference sequence). With 0 bases removed from V and 4 bases from J, the gap between germline ends came to 6 bases.

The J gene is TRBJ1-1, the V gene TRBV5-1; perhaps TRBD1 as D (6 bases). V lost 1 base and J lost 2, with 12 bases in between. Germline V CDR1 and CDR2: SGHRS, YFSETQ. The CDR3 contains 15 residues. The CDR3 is CASSLWQGLNTEAFF. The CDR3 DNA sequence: TGCGCCAGCAGCTTGTGGCAGGGGTTAAACACTGAAGCTTTCTTT.

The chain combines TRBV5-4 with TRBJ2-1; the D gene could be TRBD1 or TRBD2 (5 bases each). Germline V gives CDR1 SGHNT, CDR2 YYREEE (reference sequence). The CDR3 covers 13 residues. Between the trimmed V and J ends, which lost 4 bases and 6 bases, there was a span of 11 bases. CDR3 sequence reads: CASSGRDANEQFF. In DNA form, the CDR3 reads TGTGCCAGCAGCGGCAGGGACGCCAATGAGCAGTTCTTC.